A single sample gave rise to the 18 T cell receptor beta chains below, sequenced in a study of T cell repertoires in cytomegalovirus infection. TCRdb re-called the reads through MiXCR, storing one row per CDR3 protein. The data hold about 310,000 distinct CDR3 sequences, with roughly a tenth observed a single time. The material sequenced was PBMCs. Receptor source: a human donor in good health (CMV status not recorded). Some clones in this sample may be carry-over from other donors' samples.

This clonotype showed up many times. This chain joins TRBV29-1 and TRBJ2-5, with D possibly matching TRBD1 (5 bases). The V gene lost 2 bases and the J gene lost 5 bases, with 12 bases spanning the gap. CDR1 SQVTM and CDR2 ANQGSEA come from the germline V gene. The CDR3 has 13 residues. As DNA, the CDR3 is TGCAGCGTTGAAACAGGAGAGAGCGAGACCCAGTACTTC. Translated: CSVETGESETQYF.

The sample holds many counts of this clonotype. The V gene is TRBV12-3 or TRBV12-4, the J gene TRBJ2-3; the match to TRBD1 covers 7 bases. The CDR3 totals 14 residues. V lost 4 bases to trimming and J lost 1 base; unmatched junction nucleotides: 2. The CDR3 loop reads CASSYTGGTDTQYF. CDR3 DNA sequence: TGTGCCAGCAGTTACACAGGGGGCACAGATACGCAGTATTTT.

This clonotype was recorded at least ten times. V usage is TRBV6-2 or TRBV6-3 and J usage is TRBJ2-7, with 13 nucleotides matching TRBD2. J gave up 4 bases and V 2 bases, and 8 bases lay outside the gene matches. The CDR3 consists of 17 residues. The germline V gene encodes CDR1 MNHEY and CDR2 SVGEGT. CDR3 sequence: CASSYRPGLAGRYEQYV. CDR3 nucleotide sequence: TGTGCCAGCAGTTACCGCCCGGGACTAGCGGGGCGTTACGAGCAGTACGTC.

This clonotype was detected only a few times. The chain couples TRBV12-3 or TRBV12-4 to TRBJ2-1; 7 positions agree with TRBD1. The CDR3 is 13 residues long. V trimming: 7 bases; J trimming: 9 bases; junction bases outside the gene matches: 9. The CDR3 coding sequence is TGTGCCAGCAATCCCGGACAGGCCACTGAGCAGTTCTTC. It is translated as CASNPGQATEQFF.

The rearrangement links TRBV5-1 to TRBJ1-1; D is undetermined. The V gene's germline CDR1 is SGHRS and CDR2 YFSETQ. Trimming shortened V by 0 bases and J by 2 bases, and 11 bases separated the two germline ends. The CDR3 runs 15 residues. The CDR3: CASSLARGLNTEAFF. The DNA for the CDR3 is TGCGCCAGCAGCTTGGCGCGCGGACTCAACACTGAAGCTTTCTTT.

In its sample, this clonotype was seen many times. V is TRBV2 and J is TRBJ2-5; no firm D call. The germline V gene encodes CDR1 SNHLY and CDR2 FYNNEI. V lost 6 bases, J lost 5 bases, and 19 bases lay in between. The CDR3 length is 15 residues. The CDR3 DNA reads TGTGCCAGCAGCTCAAACTCTCCGGGCTCGGAGACCCAGTACTTC. Protein sequence: CASSSNSPGSETQYF.

This clonotype has a count of ten or more. The chain uses TRBV28 and TRBJ1-4; no firm D call. Germline CDR1 is MDHEN and CDR2 is SYDVKM. Trimming removed 6 bases from V and 4 bases from J, with 15 bases in between. The CDR3 totals 15 residues. The CDR3 nucleotides are TGTGCCAGCAGCCTTGTCCGGGGTTTTAATGAAAAACTGTTTTTT. This gives the protein CASSLVRGFNEKLFF. The full variable domain, its missing parts supplied by reference TRBV28 and TRBJ1-4, is DVKVTQSSRYLVKRTGEKVFLECVQDMDHENMFWYRQDPGLGLRLIYFSYDVKMKEKGDIPEGYSVSREKKERFSLILESASTNQTSMYLCASSLVRGFNEKLFFGSGTQLSVL.

This clonotype was seen repeatedly, ten times or more. The rearrangement uses TRBV20-1 and TRBJ2-5, with TRBD1 identical over 11 bases. Per germline, CDR1 DFQATT and CDR2 SNEGSKA (reference sequence). CDR3 length: 14 residues. The V and J ends lost 4 bases and 5 bases, in that order; junction bases with no gene match: 6. The CDR3 DNA reads as TGCAGTGCTACAGGGACAGGGGGTGCCGAGACCCAGTACTTC. This codes for CSATGTGGAETQYF.

This clonotype was picked up many times. The chain employs TRBV7-2 and TRBJ1-5; the match to TRBD1 covers 7 bases. The CDR3 consists of 17 residues. Trimming removed 2 bases from V and 4 bases from J; junction bases left unmatched: 11. In germline, CDR1 is SGHTA, CDR2 FQGNSA. CDR3 DNA sequence: TGTGCCAGCAGCTTAAGCGACAGGGTGCCGAGGAATCAGCCCCAGCATTTT. Translating it yields CASSLSDRVPRNQPQHF. The full variable domain, in which reference TRBV7-2 and TRBJ1-5 provide the parts outside the CDR3, is GAGVSQSPSNKVTEKGKDVELRCDPISGHTALYWYRQSLGQGLEFLIYFQGNSAPDKSGLPSDRFSAERTGGSVSTLTIQRTQQEDSAVYLCASSLSDRVPRNQPQHFGDGTRLSIL.

CDR3 region: CSAIGTVQETQYF. Here the CDR3 DNA reads TGCAGCGCGATAGGGACAGTCCAAGAGACCCAGTACTTC. The chain combines TRBV29-1 with TRBJ2-5, with 7 bases matching TRBD1. The CDR3 runs 13 residues. The germline gives CDR1 SQVTM, CDR2 ANQGSEA. With 7 bases clipped from V and 1 base from J, the junction kept 6 bases outside the gene matches.

This clonotype was counted only a few times. J is TRBJ1-4 and V is TRBV2; tentative D call: TRBD1 (6 bases). V lost 5 bases to trimming and J lost 2 bases, with 12 bases between them. The CDR3 contains 15 residues. Germline CDR1 SNHLY, CDR2 FYNNEI. The CDR3 is CASSSAGATNEKLFF. The CDR3 DNA reads TGTGCCAGCAGTTCAGCGGGGGCGACTAATGAAAAACTGTTTTTT.

This chain joins TRBV6-1 and TRBJ1-1; 10 bases are a match to TRBD1. The J segment lost 1 base and the V segment lost 6 bases, leaving 8 bases of the junction unmatched. Germline V lookup: CDR1 MNHNS, CDR2 SASEGT. The CDR3 consists of 16 residues. For the CDR3, the DNA is TGTGCCAGCAGCCCAGGGACAGGGGTCGAGAACACTGAAGCTTTCTTT. Its protein product is CASSPGTGVENTEAFF.

This clonotype came up many times. The J gene is TRBJ1-5, the V gene TRBV24-1; 11 nucleotides agree with TRBD1. The germline V gene encodes CDR1 KGHDR and CDR2 SFDVKD. Losses at the gene ends were 9 bases for V and 7 bases for J; bases not matched to a gene: 4. The CDR3 runs to 13 residues. This CDR3 is CATGQGAGQPQHF. The DNA of the CDR3 is TGTGCCACCGGACAGGGGGCAGGGCAGCCCCAGCATTTT.

This clonotype showed up many times. V usage is TRBV6-5 and J usage is TRBJ1-6; D call uncertain. Deletions cut 0 bases from V and 3 bases from J, with 6 bases between. From germline, CDR1 is MNHEY and CDR2 SVGAGI. The CDR3 has 15 residues. CDR3 residues: CASSYSKSYNSPLHF. The CDR3 coding sequence is TGTGCCAGCAGTTACTCGAAAAGCTATAATTCACCCCTCCACTTT.

Ten or more counts support this clonotype. The chain is built from TRBV7-2 and TRBJ2-2; 9 bases agree with TRBD2. The ends lost 1 base at V and 4 bases at J; junction bases unmatched: 4. Germline CDR1 reads SGHTA; CDR2 reads FQGNSA. This CDR3 spans 16 amino acids. CDR3 coding DNA: TGTGCCAGCAGCTTAGAGGGCGGGGGGGCCACCGGGGAGCTGTTTTTT. It specifies CASSLEGGGATGELFF.

This clonotype was seen ten or more times. Being one base from a much bigger clone, this may be a read error. The rearrangement links TRBV7-9 to TRBJ1-2; TRBD1 agrees at 8 bases. This CDR3 contains 12 residues. V was pared by 4 bases and J by 8 bases, with 3 bases of the junction left unmatched. Germline V gives CDR1 SEHNR, CDR2 FQNEAQ (reference sequence). The CDR3 nucleotides are TGTGCCAGCAGCTCGACAGGGGAAGGCTACACCTTC. It is translated as CASSSTGEGYTF.

There are many counts of this clonotype. The gene calls are TRBV7-8 and TRBJ1-4; a possible D gene is TRBD1 (5 bases). Germline V gene sequence: CDR1 SGHVS, CDR2 FQNEAQ. Trimming removed 6 bases from V and 9 bases from J, with 26 bases in between. The CDR3 is made up of 17 amino acids. This CDR3 reads CASSSSYWDSGEKKLFF. The CDR3 DNA follows: TGTGCCAGCAGTTCCTCCTATTGGGACTCCGGGGAGAAAAAACTGTTTTTT.

This clonotype was seen a handful of times. V usage is TRBV20-1 and J usage is TRBJ2-7; D unresolved. Germline V CDR1 and CDR2: DFQATT, SNEGSKA (reference sequence). CDR3 length: 13 residues. The germline V and J ends were trimmed by 5 bases and 3 bases, with 14 bases remaining between them. In DNA form, the CDR3 reads TGCAGTGCTTCGCCCGGAAGCGACTACGAGCAGTACGTC. Amino acid sequence: CSASPGSDYEQYV.